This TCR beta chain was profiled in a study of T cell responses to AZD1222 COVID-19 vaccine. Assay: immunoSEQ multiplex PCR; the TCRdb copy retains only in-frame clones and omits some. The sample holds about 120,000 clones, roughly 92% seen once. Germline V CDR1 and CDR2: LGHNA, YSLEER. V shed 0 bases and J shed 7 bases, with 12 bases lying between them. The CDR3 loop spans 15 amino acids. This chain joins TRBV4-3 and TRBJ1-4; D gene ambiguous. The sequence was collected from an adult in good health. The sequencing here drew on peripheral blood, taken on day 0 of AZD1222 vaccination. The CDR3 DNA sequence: TGCGCCAGCAGCCAAGAAAACGGGGTGGGTGAAAAACTGTTTTTT. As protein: CASSQENGVGEKLFF.